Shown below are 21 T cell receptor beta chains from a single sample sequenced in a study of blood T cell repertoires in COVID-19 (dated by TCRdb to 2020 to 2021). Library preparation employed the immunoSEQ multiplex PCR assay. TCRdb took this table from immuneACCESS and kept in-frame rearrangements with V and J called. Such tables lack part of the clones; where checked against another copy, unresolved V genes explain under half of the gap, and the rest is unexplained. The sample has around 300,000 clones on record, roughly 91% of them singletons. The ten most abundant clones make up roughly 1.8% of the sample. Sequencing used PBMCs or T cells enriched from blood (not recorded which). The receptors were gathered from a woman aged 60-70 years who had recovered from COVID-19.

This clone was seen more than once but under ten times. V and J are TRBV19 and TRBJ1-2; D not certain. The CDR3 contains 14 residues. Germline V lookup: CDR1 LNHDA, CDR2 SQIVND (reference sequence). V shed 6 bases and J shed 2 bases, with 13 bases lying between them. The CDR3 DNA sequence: TGTGCCAGTAGCCCCCGCGAGATGAACTATGGCTACACCTTC. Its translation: CASSPREMNYGYTF.

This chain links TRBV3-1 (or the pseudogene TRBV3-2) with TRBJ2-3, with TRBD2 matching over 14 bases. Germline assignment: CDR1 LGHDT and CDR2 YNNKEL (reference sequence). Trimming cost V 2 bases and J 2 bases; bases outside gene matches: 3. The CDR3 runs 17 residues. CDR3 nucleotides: TGTGCCAGCAGCCAACCGGGACTAGCGGGGGCCACAGATACGCAGTATTTT. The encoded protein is CASSQPGLAGATDTQYF.

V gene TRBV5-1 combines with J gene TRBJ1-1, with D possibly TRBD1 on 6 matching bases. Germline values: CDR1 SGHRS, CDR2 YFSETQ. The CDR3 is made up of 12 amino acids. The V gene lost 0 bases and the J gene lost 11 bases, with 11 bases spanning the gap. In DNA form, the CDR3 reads TGCGCCAGCAGCTTGGAGGGGGTGGAGGCTTTCTTT. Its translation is CASSLEGVEAFF.

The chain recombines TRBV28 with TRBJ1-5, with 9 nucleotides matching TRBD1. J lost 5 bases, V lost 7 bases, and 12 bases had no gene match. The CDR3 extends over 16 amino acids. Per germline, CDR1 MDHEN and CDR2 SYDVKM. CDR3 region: CASTQRGTGRHQPQHF. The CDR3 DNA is TGTGCCAGCACCCAACGAGGGACAGGGAGGCATCAGCCCCAGCATTTT.

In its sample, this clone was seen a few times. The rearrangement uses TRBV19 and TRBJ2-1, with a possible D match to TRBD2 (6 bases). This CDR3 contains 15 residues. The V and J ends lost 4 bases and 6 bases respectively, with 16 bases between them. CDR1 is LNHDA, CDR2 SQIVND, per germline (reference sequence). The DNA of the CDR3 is TGTGCCAGTAGTACGGGACTTCTAGGCTCCAATGAGCAGTTCTTC. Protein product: CASSTGLLGSNEQFF.

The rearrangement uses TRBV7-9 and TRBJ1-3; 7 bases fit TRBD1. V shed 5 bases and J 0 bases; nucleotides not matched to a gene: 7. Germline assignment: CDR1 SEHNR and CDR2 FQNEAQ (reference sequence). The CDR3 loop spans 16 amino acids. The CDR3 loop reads CASSLQGPFSGNTIYF. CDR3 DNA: TGTGCCAGCAGCCTACAGGGGCCTTTCTCTGGAAACACCATATATTTT.

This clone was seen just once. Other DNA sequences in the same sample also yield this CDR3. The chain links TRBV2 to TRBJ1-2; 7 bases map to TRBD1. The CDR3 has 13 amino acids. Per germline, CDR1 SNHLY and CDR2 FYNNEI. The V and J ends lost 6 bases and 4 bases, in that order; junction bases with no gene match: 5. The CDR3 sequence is CASSLGTAYGYTF. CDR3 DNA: TGTGCCAGCAGCCTCGGGACAGCCTATGGCTACACCTTC.

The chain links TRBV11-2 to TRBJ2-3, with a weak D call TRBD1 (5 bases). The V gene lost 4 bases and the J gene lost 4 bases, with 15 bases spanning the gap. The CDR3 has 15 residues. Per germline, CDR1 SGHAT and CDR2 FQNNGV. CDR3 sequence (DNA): TGTGCCAGCAGCTCGCAGCTAGGCAGGGCAGATACGCAGTATTTT. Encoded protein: CASSSQLGRADTQYF. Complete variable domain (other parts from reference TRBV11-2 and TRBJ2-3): EAGVAQSPRYKIIEKRQSVAFWCNPISGHATLYWYQQILGQGPKLLIQFQNNGVVDDSQLPKDRFSAERLKGVDSTLKIQPAKLEDSAVYLCASSSQLGRADTQYFGPGTRLTVL.

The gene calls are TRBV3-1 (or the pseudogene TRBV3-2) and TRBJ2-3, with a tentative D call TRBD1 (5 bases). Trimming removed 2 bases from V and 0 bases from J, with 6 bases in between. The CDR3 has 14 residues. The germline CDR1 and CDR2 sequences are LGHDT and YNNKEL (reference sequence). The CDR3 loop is CASSQQGSTDTQYF. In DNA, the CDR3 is TGTGCCAGCAGCCAACAGGGTAGCACAGATACGCAGTATTTT.

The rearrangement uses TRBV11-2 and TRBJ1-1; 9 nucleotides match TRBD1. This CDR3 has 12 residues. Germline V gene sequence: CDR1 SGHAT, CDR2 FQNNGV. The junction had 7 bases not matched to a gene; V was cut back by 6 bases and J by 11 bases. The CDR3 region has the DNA TGTGCCAGCAGACTCGGGACAGGGATCGCTTTCTTT. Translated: CASRLGTGIAFF.

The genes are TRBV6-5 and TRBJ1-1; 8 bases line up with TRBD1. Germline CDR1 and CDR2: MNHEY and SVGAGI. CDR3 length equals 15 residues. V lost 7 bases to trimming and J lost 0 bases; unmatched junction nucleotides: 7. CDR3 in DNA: TGTGCCAGCACAGACAGGGGTATCTTGAACACTGAAGCTTTCTTT. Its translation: CASTDRGILNTEAFF.

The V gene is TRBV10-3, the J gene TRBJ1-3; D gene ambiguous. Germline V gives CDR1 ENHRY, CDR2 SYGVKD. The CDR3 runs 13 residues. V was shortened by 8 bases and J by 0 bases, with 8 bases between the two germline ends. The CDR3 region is CAIEEFSGNTIYF. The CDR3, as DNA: TGTGCCATCGAGGAGTTCTCTGGAAACACCATATATTTT.

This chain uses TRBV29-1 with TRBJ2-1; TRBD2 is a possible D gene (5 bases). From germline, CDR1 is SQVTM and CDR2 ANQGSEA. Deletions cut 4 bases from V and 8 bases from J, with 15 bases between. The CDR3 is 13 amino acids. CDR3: CSVGPQLRDEQFF. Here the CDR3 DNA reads TGCAGCGTTGGACCCCAGCTGCGGGATGAGCAGTTCTTC.

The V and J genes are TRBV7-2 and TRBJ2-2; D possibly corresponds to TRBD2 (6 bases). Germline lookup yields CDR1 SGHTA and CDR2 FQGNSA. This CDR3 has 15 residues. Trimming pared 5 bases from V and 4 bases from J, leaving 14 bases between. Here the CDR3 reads CASSLSGLSTGELFF. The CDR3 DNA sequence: TGTGCCAGCAGCCTTAGCGGATTAAGCACCGGGGAGCTGTTTTTT.

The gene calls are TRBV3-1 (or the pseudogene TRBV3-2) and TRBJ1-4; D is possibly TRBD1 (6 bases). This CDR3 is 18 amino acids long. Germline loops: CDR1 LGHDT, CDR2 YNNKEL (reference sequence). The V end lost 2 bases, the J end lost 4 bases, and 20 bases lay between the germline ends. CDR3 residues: CASSQSRARDINNEKLFF. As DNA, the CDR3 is TGTGCCAGCAGCCAATCCCGGGCCCGGGACATAAATAATGAAAAACTGTTTTTT.

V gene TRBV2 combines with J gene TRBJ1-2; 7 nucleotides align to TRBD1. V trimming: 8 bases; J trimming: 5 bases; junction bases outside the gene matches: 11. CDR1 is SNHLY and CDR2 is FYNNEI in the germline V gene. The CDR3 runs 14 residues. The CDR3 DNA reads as TGTGCCAGCGGAAGAGGACAGGTCCTATATGGCTACACCTTC. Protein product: CASGRGQVLYGYTF. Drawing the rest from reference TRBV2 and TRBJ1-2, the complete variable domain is EPEVTQTPSHQVTQMGQEVILRCVPISNHLYFYWYRQILGQKVEFLVSFYNNEISEKSEIFDDQFSVERPDGSNFTLKIRSTKLEDSAMYFCASGRGQVLYGYTFGSGTRLTVV.

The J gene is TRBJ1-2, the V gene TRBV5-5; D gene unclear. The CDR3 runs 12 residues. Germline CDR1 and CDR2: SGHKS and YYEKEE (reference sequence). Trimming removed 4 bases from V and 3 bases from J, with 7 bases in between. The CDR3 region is CASSHQDYGYTF. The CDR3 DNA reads TGTGCCAGCAGCCACCAGGACTATGGCTACACCTTC.

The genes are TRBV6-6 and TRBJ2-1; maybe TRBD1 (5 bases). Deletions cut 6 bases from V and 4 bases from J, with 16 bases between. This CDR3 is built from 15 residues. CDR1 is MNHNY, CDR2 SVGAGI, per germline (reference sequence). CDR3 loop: CASRQGTSEYNEQFF. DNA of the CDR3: TGTGCCAGCAGGCAGGGCACTTCCGAATACAATGAGCAGTTCTTC.

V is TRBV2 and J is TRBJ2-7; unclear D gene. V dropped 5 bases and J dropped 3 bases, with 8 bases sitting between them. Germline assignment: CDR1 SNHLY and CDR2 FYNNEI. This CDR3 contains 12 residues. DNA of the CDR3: TGTGCCAGCAGTTTTTCCCTCTACGAGCAGTACTTC. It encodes CASSFSLYEQYF.

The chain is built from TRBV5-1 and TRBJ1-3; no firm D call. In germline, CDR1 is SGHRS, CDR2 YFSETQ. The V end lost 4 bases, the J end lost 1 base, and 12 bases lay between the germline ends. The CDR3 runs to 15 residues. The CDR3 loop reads CASSMTAGSGNTIYF. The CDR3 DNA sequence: TGCGCCAGCAGCATGACGGCGGGATCTGGAAACACCATATATTTT.

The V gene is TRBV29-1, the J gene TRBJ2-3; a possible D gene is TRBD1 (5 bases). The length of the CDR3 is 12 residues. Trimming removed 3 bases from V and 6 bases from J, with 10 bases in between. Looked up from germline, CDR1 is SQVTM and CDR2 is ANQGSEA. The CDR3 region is CSVDKGKDTQYF. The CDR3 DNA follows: TGCAGCGTTGATAAGGGGAAGGATACGCAGTATTTT.